Detailed here is one T cell receptor beta chain. This record belongs to a study of blood T cell repertoires in COVID-19. Study-level information: Collection of acute and convalescent COVID-19 samples took place in the United States, Italy and Spain. The cDNA or gDNA used as material had been derived from T cells, B-cell-depleted T cells, or PBMCs.

V was pared by 6 bases and J by 0 bases, with 5 bases between. The germline V gene has CDR1 SNHLY and CDR2 FYNNEI. The CDR3 loop spans 12 amino acids. Per the authors' pipeline: By means of reference gene primer amplification, nucleated cell counts were estimated. Assay used: immunoSEQ multiplex PCR; TCRdb lists only in-frame clones, some missing. Clonal size and the V and J genes are those of that table, whereas D and trimming came from the DNA. This sample yields tens of thousands of clones, of which about 85% are seen a single time; roughly a fifth belongs to the top ten. One Seattle source followed patients from active infection through their disease course.

The sequenced material came from peripheral blood. This chain joins TRBV2 and TRBJ1-2, with D tentatively TRBD1 (5 bases). The source is a woman aged 80 or older with COVID-19, enrolled during active disease. The CDR3 reads CASRDTNYGYTF. DNA for the CDR3: TGTGCCAGCAGGGACACTAACTATGGCTACACCTTC.